This TCR beta chain comes out of a study of blood T cells in healthy people across ages. Study information: About one barcoded beta molecule per two T cells came from capture by template switching.

With a J-beta primer mix and a sample-barcoded 5' primer, a second PCR ran about 7 to 12 cycles. TCRdb reprocessed the 5' RACE reads with MiXCR, giving one entry per CDR3 protein. Of 850,000 or so distinct CDR3 sequences in the sample, around 28% were seen once. Points from the study as a whole: A roughly linear fall in TCR beta diversity per million T cells was seen with increasing age.

This clonotype occurred a few times. Its antigen is as yet unknown. Russia was home to the donors, healthy Caucasian individuals aged roughly 6 to 95. The CDR3 loop spans 15 amino acids. CDR1 and CDR2 (germline): SEHNR, FQNEAQ (reference sequence). V was pared by 5 bases and J by 4 bases, with 8 bases of the junction left unmatched. J is TRBJ1-2 and V is TRBV7-9; 9 nucleotides align to TRBD1. The source material was blood. The clonotype was recovered from a woman of 80 years or more in good health. CDR3: CASSGRRQGGYGYTF. The CDR3 DNA sequence: TGTGCCAGCAGCGGCCGCCGACAGGGGGGCTATGGCTACACCTTC. Using reference TRBV7-9 and TRBJ1-2 for the parts outside the CDR3, the full variable domain is DTGVSQNPRHKITKRGQNVTFRCDPISEHNRLYWYRQTLGQGPEFLTYFQNEAQLEKSRLLSDRFSAERPKGSFSTLEIQRTEQGDSAMYLCASSGRRQGGYGYTFGSGTRLTVV.